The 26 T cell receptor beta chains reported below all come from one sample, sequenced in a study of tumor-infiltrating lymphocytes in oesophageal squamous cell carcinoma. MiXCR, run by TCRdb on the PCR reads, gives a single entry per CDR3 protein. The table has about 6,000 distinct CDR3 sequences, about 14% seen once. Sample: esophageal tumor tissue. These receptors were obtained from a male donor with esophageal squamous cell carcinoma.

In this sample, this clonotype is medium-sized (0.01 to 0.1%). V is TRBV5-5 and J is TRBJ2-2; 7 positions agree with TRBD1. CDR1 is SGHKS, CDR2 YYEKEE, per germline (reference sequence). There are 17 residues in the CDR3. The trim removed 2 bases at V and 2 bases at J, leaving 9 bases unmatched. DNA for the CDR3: TGTGCCAGCAGCTTCGCACGGACAGGATTAAACACCGGGGAGCTGTTTTTT. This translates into CASSFARTGLNTGELFF.

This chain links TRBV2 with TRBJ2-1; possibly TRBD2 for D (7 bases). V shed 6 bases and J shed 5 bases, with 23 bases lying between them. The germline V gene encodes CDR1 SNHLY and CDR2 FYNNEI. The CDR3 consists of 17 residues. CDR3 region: CASRPRPFQGRDNEQFF. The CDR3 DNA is TGTGCCAGCAGGCCCCGTCCGTTTCAGGGGAGGGACAATGAGCAGTTCTTC.

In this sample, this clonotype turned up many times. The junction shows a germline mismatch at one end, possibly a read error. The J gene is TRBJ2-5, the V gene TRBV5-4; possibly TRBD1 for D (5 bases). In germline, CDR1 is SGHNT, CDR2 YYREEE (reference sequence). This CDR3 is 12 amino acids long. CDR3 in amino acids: CASSLGETATHF. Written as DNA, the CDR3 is TGTGCCAGCAGCTTGGGAGAGACAGCAACCCACTTC.

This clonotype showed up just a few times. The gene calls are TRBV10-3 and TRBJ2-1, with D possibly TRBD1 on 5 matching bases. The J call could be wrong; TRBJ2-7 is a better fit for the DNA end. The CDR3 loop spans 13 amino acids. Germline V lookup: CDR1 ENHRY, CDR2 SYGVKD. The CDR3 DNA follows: TGTGCCATCAGTCTAGACAGATCCTACGAGCAGTACTTC. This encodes CAISLDRSYEQYF.

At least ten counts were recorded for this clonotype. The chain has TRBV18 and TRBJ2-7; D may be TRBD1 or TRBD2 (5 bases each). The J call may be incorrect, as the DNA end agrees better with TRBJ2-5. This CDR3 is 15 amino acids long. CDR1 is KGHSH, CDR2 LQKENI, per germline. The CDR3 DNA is TGTGCCAGCTCATCTACGGATGGGGGAGTGGAGACCCAGTACTTC. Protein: CASSSTDGGVETQYF.

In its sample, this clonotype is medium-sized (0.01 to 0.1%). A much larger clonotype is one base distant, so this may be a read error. Here the CDR3 reads CASSLESGYSYNEQYF. In DNA, the CDR3 is TGTGCCAGCAGCCTCGAGAGCGGGTACTCCTACAATGAGCAGTACTTC. The chain recombines TRBV7-6 with TRBJ2-1, with a weak D call TRBD2 (6 bases). The J call may be faulty, since TRBJ2-7 better matches the DNA end. Germline V gene sequence: CDR1 SGHVS, CDR2 FNYEAQ. This CDR3 has 16 residues.

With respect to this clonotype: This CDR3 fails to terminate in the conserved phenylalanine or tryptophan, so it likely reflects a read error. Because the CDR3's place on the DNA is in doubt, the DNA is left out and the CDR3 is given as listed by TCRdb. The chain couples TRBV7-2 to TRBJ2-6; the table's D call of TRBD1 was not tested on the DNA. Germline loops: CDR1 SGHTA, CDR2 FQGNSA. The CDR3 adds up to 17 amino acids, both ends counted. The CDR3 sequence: CASSASTGGWVEQYFGA.

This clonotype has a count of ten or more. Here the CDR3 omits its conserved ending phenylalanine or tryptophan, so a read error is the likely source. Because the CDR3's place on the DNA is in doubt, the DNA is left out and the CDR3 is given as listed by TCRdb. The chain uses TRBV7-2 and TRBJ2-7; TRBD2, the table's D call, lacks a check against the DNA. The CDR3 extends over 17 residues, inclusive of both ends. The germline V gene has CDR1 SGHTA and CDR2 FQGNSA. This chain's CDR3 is CASSSSRGRDYGYTFGS.

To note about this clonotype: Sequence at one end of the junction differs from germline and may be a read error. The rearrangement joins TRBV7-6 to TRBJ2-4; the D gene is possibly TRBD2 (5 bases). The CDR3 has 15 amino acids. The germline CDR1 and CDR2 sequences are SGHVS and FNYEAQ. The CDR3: CASSLVSGFTGELYF. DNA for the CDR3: TGTGCTAGCAGCTTAGTATCCGGGTTCACCGGGGAGCTGTACTTC.

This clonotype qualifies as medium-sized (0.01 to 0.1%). For the CDR3, the DNA is TGTGCCAGCACCCGACAGGGCGGGGGAAACATTCAGTACTTC. Its protein is CASTRQGGGNIQYF. V and J are TRBV6-1 and TRBJ2-4, with D tentatively TRBD1 or TRBD2 (7 bases each). The CDR3 contains 14 residues. From germline, CDR1 is MNHNS and CDR2 SASEGT. V was clipped by 7 bases and J by 6 bases, with 16 bases between them.

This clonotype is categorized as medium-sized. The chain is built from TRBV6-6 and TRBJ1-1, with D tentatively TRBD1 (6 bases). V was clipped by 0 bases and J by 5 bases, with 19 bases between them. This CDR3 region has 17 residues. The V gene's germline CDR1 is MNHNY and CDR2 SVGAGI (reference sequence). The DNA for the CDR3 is TGTGCCAGCAGTTACTCGATTGGGAAAACAGGGCCGACTGAAGCTTTCTTT. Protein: CASSYSIGKTGPTEAFF.

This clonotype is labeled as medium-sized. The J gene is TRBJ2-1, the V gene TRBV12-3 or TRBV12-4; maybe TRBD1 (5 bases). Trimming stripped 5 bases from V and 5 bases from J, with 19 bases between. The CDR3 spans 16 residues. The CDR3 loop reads CASSTRTRAINNEQFF. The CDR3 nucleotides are TGTGCCAGCAGTACCCGGACACGAGCTATCAACAATGAGCAGTTCTTC.

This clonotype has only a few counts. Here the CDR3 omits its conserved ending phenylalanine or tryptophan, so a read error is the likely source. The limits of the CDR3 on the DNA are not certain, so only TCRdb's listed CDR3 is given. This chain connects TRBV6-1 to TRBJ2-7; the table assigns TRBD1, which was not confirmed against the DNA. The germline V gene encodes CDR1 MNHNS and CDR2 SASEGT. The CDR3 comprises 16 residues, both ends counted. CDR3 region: CASSPGTANYGYTFGS.

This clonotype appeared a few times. The CDR3 sequence is CASSLQGLSTDTQFF. CDR3 DNA: TGTGCCAGCAGCCTACAGGGCCTCTCCACAGATACGCAGTTCTTC. The rearrangement joins TRBV7-6 to TRBJ2-1; D may be TRBD1 (6 bases). The CDR3 runs to 15 residues. The V end was cut by 5 bases, the J end by 12 bases, with 23 bases between. Germline V gene data show CDR1 as SGHVS and CDR2 as FNYEAQ.

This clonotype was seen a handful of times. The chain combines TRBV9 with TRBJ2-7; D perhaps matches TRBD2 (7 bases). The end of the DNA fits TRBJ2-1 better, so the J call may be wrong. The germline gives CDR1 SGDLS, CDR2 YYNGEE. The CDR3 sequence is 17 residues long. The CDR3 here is CASSVALLGGGYNEQFF. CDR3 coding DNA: TGTGCCAGCAGCGTAGCCCTACTAGGGGGGGGATACAATGAGCAGTTCTTC.

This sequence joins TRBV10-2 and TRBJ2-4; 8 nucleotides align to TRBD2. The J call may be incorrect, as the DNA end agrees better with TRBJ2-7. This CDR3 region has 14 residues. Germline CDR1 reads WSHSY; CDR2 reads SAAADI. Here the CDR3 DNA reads TGCGCCAGCAGTGCCTTTAGCGGGAACTACGAGCAGTACTTC. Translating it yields CASSAFSGNYEQYF.

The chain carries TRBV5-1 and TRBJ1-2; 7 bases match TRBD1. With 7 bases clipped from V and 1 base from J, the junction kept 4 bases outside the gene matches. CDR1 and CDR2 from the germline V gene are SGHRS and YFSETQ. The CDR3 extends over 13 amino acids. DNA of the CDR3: TGCGCCAGCGGCACAGGGGATAACTATGGCTACACCTTC. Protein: CASGTGDNYGYTF.

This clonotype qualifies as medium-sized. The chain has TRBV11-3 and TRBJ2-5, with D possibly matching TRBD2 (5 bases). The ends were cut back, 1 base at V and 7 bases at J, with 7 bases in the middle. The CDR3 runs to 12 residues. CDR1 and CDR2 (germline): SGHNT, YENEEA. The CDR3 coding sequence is TGTGCCAGCAGCTTAGGACGGGGGACCCAGTACTTC. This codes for CASSLGRGTQYF.

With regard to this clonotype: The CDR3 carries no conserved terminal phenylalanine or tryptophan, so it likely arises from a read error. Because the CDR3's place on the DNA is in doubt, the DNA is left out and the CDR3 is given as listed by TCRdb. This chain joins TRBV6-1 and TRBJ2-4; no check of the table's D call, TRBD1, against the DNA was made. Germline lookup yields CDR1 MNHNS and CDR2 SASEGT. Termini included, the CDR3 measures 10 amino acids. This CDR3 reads CASSLYEGAQ.

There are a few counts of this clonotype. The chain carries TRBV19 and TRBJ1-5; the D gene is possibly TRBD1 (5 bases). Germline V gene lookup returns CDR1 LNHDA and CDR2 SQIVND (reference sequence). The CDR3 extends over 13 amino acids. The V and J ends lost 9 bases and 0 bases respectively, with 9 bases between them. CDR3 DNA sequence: TGTGCCAGCCGTGGGACTAGCAATCAGCCCCAGCATTTT. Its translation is CASRGTSNQPQHF.

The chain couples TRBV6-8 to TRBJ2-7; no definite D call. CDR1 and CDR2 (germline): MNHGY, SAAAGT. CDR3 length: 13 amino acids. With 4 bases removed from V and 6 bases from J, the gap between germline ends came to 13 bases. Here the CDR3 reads CASSLKLACEQYV. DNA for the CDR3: TGTGCCAGCAGTTTGAAGCTCGCCTGCGAGCAGTACGTC.

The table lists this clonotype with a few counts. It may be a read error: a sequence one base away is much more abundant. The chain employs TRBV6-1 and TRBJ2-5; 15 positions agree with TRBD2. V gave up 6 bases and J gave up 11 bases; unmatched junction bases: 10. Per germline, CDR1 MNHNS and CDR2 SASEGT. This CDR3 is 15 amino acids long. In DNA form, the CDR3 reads TGTGCCAGCAGGCGGACTAGCGGGGGGGCAGGGGAGCAGTACTTC. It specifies CASRRTSGGAGEQYF.

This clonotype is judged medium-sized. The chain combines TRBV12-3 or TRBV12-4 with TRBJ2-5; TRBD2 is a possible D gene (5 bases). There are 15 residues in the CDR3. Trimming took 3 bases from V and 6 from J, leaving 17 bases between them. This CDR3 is CASSFSALAVQTQYF. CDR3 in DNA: TGTGCCAGCAGTTTTTCGGCGCTAGCAGTTCAGACCCAGTACTTC.

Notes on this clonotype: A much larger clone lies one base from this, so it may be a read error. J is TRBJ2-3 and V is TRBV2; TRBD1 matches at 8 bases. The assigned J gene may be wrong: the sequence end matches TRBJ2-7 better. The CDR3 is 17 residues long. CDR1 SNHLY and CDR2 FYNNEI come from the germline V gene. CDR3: CASSKSMTGQGYNEQYF. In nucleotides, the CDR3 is TGTGCCAGCAGTAAATCTATGACAGGACAGGGTTACAATGAGCAGTACTTC.

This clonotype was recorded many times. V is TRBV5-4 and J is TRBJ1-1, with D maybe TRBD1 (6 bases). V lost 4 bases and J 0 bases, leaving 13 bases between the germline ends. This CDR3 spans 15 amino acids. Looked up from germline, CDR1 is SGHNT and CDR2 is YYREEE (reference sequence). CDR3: CASSPAGALNTEAFF. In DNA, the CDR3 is TGTGCCAGCAGCCCGGCGGGGGCCCTGAACACTGAAGCTTTCTTT.

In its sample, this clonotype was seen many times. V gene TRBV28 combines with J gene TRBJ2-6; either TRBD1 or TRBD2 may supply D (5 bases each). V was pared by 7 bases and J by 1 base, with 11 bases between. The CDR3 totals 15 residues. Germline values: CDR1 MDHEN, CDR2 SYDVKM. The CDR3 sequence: CASKTEGSGANVLTF. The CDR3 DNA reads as TGTGCCAGCAAAACCGAGGGGTCTGGGGCCAACGTCCTGACTTTC. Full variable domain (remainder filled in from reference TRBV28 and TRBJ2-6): DVKVTQSSRYLVKRTGEKVFLECVQDMDHENMFWYRQDPGLGLRLIYFSYDVKMKEKGDIPEGYSVSREKKERFSLILESASTNQTSMYLCASKTEGSGANVLTFGAGSRLTVL.